Detailed here is one TCR beta chain. Its antigen remains unidentified. A read error may account for a junction end that differs from germline. TCRdb re-analysed the reads in MiXCR, keeping a single row per CDR3 protein. The sample lists 60,000 to 75,000 distinct CDR3 sequences, approximately 30% occurring once. The germline CDR1 and CDR2 sequences are SGHTA and FQGNSA. This CDR3 contains 14 residues. These data come from a study of T cell repertoires in cytomegalovirus infection. This chain links TRBV7-2 with TRBJ2-5; 7 positions agree with TRBD1. The clonotype comes from a human donor in good health (CMV status not recorded). Some clones in this sample may be carry-over from other donors' samples. Sequenced material: CD8+ T cells from cultured PBMCs, taken from culture after CMV antigen stimulation. The CDR3 loop reads CASSQQGSQETLYF. The CDR3 coding sequence is TGTGCCAGCAGCCAACAGGGGTCGCAAGAGACCCTGTACTTC.